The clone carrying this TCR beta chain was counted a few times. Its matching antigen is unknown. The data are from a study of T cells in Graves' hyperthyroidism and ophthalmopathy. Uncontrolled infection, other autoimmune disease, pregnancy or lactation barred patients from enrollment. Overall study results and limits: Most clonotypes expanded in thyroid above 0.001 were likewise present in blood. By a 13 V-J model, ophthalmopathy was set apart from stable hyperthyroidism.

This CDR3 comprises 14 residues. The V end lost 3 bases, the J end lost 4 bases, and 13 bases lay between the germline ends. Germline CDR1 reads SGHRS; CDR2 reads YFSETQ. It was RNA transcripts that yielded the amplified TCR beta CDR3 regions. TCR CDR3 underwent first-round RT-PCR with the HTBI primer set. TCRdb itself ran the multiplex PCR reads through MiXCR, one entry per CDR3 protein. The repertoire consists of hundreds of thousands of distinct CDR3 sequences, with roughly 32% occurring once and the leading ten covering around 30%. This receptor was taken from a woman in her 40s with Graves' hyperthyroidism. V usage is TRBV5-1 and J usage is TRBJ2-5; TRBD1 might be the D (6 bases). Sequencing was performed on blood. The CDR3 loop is CASSSITGLETQYF. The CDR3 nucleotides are TGCGCCAGCAGCTCGATTACAGGGTTAGAGACCCAGTACTTC.